This passage covers 24 T cell receptor beta chains from one sample sequenced in a study of blood T cell repertoires in COVID-19. TCRdb keeps only in-frame clones here, not all; method: immunoSEQ multiplex PCR. Here the sample spans 250,000 to 300,000 clones, roughly nine tenths being singletons. The source material was peripheral blood. These receptors all stem from a woman aged 30 to 39 with COVID-19, enrolled during active disease.

This chain uses TRBV19 with TRBJ2-7; D remains unclear. Germline loops: CDR1 LNHDA, CDR2 SQIVND (reference sequence). V was clipped by 7 bases and J by 7 bases, with 23 bases between them. The CDR3 spans 15 residues. The CDR3 DNA follows: TGTGCCAGTACCCCCCGACGGAGCCTCACTGGGGAGCAGTACTTC. This sequence encodes CASTPRRSLTGEQYF.

The V and J genes are TRBV6-1 and TRBJ2-2; 8 bases line up with TRBD1. The ends lost 3 bases at V and 5 bases at J; junction bases unmatched: 5. The V gene's germline CDR1 is MNHNS and CDR2 SASEGT. The CDR3 is 15 amino acids. The CDR3 nucleotides are TGTGCCAGCAGTGACGGGACAGGTTATACCGGGGAGCTGTTTTTT. Amino acid sequence: CASSDGTGYTGELFF.

The chain joins TRBV4-2 to TRBJ2-1; D might be TRBD2 (6 bases). Germline V gene lookup returns CDR1 LGHNA and CDR2 YNFKEQ. The CDR3 consists of 16 residues. V was pared by 4 bases and J by 6 bases, with 19 bases between. For the CDR3, the DNA is TGTGCCAGCAGCCCCCTAGGCGGCGGGGAAGTCAATGAGCAGTTCTTC. Translated, it gives CASSPLGGGEVNEQFF.

This clone appeared many times. The chain couples TRBV21-1 to TRBJ2-2; the table assigns TRBD2, which was not confirmed against the DNA. TRBV21-1 is designated a pseudogene. The CDR3 contains 15 residues. The CDR3: CASPTGLASTGELFF. In nucleotides, the CDR3 is TGTGCCAGCCCCACGGGACTAGCGAGCACCGGGGAGCTGTTTTTT.

The rearrangement joins TRBV2 to TRBJ2-3; D unresolved. Per the germline V gene, CDR1 is SNHLY and CDR2 is FYNNEI. The CDR3 extends over 12 amino acids. V lost 5 bases and J lost 2, with 5 bases in between. CDR3 in DNA: TGTGCCAGCAGTAGCGACACAGATACGCAGTATTTT. This encodes CASSSDTDTQYF.

This rearrangement joins TRBV19 to TRBJ1-5, with D possibly TRBD1 on 6 matching bases. The CDR3 runs to 16 residues. Germline CDR1 reads LNHDA; CDR2 reads SQIVND (reference sequence). V gave up 0 bases and J gave up 5 bases, with 14 bases separating them. CDR3 nucleotides: TGTGCCAGTAGTATAGATCGGCGGGCAGGGGATCAGCCCCAGCATTTT. Its translation is CASSIDRRAGDQPQHF.

The J gene is TRBJ1-1, the V gene TRBV9; D is ambiguous. V shed 0 bases and J shed 0 bases, with 15 bases lying between them. The CDR3 is 17 amino acids. CDR1 and CDR2 (germline): SGDLS, YYNGEE. The DNA of the CDR3 is TGTGCCAGCAGCGTAGTTACAACAGCAATTATGAACACTGAAGCTTTCTTT. Translated, it gives CASSVVTTAIMNTEAFF.

The V gene is TRBV10-1, the J gene TRBJ1-4, with TRBD1 identical over 10 bases. Germline loops: CDR1 WNHNN, CDR2 SYGVQD (reference sequence). The CDR3 is 16 residues long. Trimming cost V 2 bases and J 5 bases; bases outside gene matches: 5. The CDR3 coding sequence is TGCGCCAGCAGTGAGGGGACAGGGGCTTTGAATGAAAAACTGTTTTTT. It specifies CASSEGTGALNEKLFF.

This chain links TRBV28 with TRBJ2-7, with D tentatively TRBD2 (5 bases). CDR3 length: 15 residues. Germline CDR1 reads MDHEN; CDR2 reads SYDVKM. The ends were cut back, 3 bases at V and 0 bases at J, with 12 bases in the middle. The CDR3 DNA reads TGTGCCAGCAGTTTTCACAAAGGGAGCTCCTACGAGCAGTACTTC. Amino acids: CASSFHKGSSYEQYF.

The CDR3 bases are TGTGCCAGCAACCTACTTACTCCCCCTACTGCCGGGCAGTTCTTC. Translated: CASNLLTPPTAGQFF. V is TRBV5-6 and J is TRBJ2-1; D gene ambiguous. CDR3 length: 15 residues. Germline assignment: CDR1 SGHDT and CDR2 YYEEEE. Trimming pared 6 bases from V and 12 bases from J, leaving 25 bases between.

This chain joins TRBV5-1 and TRBJ1-1; D not certain. Deletions cut 4 bases from V and 6 bases from J, with 10 bases between. This CDR3 is built from 12 residues. The germline V gene encodes CDR1 SGHRS and CDR2 YFSETQ. CDR3 DNA sequence: TGCGCCAGCAGCCTACCGGCGGCTGAAGCTTTCTTT. This encodes CASSLPAAEAFF. Based on the CDR3 plus reference TRBV5-1 and TRBJ1-1, the full variable domain is KAGVTQTPRYLIKTRGQQVTLSCSPISGHRSVSWYQQTPGQGLQFLFEYFSETQRNKGNFPGRFSGRQFSNSRSEMNVSTLELGDSALYLCASSLPAAEAFFGQGTRLTVV.

The chain combines TRBV5-4 with TRBJ1-2; tentative D call: TRBD1 (5 bases). Trimming took off 0 bases at V and 8 bases at J, with 17 bases between the two ends. The CDR3 spans 15 residues. Germline CDR1 reads SGHNT; CDR2 reads YYREEE (reference sequence). The CDR3 DNA sequence: TGTGCCAGCAGCTTGGCCCCAGACGGGGGGAGAGGCTACACCTTC. Residues: CASSLAPDGGRGYTF. Full variable domain (outside the CDR3, taken from reference TRBV5-4 and TRBJ1-2): ETGVTQSPTHLIKTRGQQVTLRCSSQSGHNTVSWYQQALGQGPQFIFQYYREEENGRGNFPPRFSGLQFPNYSSELNVNALELDDSALYLCASSLAPDGGRGYTFGSGTRLTVV.

This clone turned up a few times. The rearrangement joins TRBV2 to TRBJ1-5, with D possibly matching TRBD1 (5 bases). V lost 6 bases, J lost 1 base, and 10 bases lay in between. The CDR3 is made up of 14 amino acids. CDR1 and CDR2 from the germline V gene are SNHLY and FYNNEI. Here the CDR3 DNA reads TGTGCCAGCAGGCAGGGATTAAGCAATCAGCCCCAGCATTTT. Protein: CASRQGLSNQPQHF.

The chain couples TRBV5-4 to TRBJ2-3; TRBD2 matches 7 bases. Germline V gene sequence: CDR1 SGHNT, CDR2 YYREEE (reference sequence). The CDR3 is 16 residues long. Trimming cost V 3 bases and J 3 bases; bases outside gene matches: 10. The CDR3 spells CASSSRTGGETDTQYF. The CDR3 region has the DNA TGTGCCAGCAGCTCCCGCACGGGGGGTGAAACAGATACGCAGTATTTT.

The chain carries TRBV29-1 and TRBJ1-1; 7 bases match TRBD1. Germline CDR1 is SQVTM and CDR2 is ANQGSEA. J gave up 5 bases and V 6 bases, and 6 bases lay outside the gene matches. The CDR3 consists of 12 residues. This chain's CDR3 is CSVTGTATEAFF. In DNA, the CDR3 is TGCAGCGTCACAGGGACAGCTACTGAAGCTTTCTTT.

The chain carries TRBV5-1 and TRBJ2-1; 15 nucleotides line up with TRBD2. The CDR3 sequence is 15 residues long. CDR1 is SGHRS, CDR2 YFSETQ, per germline. Germline trimming cut 3 bases from V and 9 bases from J; bases unmatched to any gene: 4. For the CDR3, the DNA is TGCGCCAGCAGCTACGGACTAGCGGGGGGGATTGAGCAGTTCTTC. Translated, it gives CASSYGLAGGIEQFF.

The chain couples TRBV27 to TRBJ2-2, with TRBD1 matching 9 bases. CDR3 length: 18 residues. Unmatched junction bases numbered 13, after V lost 4 bases and J lost 4 bases. The V gene's germline CDR1 is MNHEY and CDR2 SMNVEV (reference sequence). CDR3 protein: CASSSLIQGALGTGELFF. The CDR3 nucleotides are TGTGCCAGCAGTTCCCTCATACAGGGGGCGCTGGGCACCGGGGAGCTGTTTTTT.

The rearrangement links TRBV3-1 (or the pseudogene TRBV3-2) to TRBJ2-2; 10 bases align to TRBD2. CDR3 length: 16 residues. Germline V gene data show CDR1 as LGHDT and CDR2 as YNNKEL (reference sequence). V lost 0 bases, J lost 8 bases, and 6 bases stayed unmatched. This CDR3 is CASSQELAGFEGELFF. The CDR3 bases are TGTGCCAGCAGCCAAGAACTAGCGGGGTTTGAGGGGGAGCTGTTTTTT.

The rearrangement uses TRBV19 and TRBJ2-3; D perhaps matches TRBD1 (5 bases). The CDR3 length is 15 residues. Germline V gene lookup returns CDR1 LNHDA and CDR2 SQIVND (reference sequence). Trimming left V 6 bases short and J 4 bases short, with 17 bases between. The CDR3 loop is CASSPGRAQPDTQYF. For the CDR3, the DNA is TGTGCCAGTAGCCCGGGCAGGGCCCAACCAGATACGCAGTATTTT.

The gene calls are TRBV2 and TRBJ1-1, with no clear D. The germline V and J ends were trimmed by 2 bases and 1 base, with 8 bases remaining between them. The CDR3 loop spans 14 amino acids. Germline loops: CDR1 SNHLY, CDR2 FYNNEI. The CDR3 sequence: CASSEWFGNTEAFF. The CDR3 region has the DNA TGTGCCAGCAGTGAATGGTTCGGGAACACTGAAGCTTTCTTT. Based on the CDR3 plus reference TRBV2 and TRBJ1-1, the full variable domain is EPEVTQTPSHQVTQMGQEVILRCVPISNHLYFYWYRQILGQKVEFLVSFYNNEISEKSEIFDDQFSVERPDGSNFTLKIRSTKLEDSAMYFCASSEWFGNTEAFFGQGTRLTVV.

This chain links TRBV11-2 with TRBJ2-7; TRBD1 agrees at 7 bases. The V gene's germline CDR1 is SGHAT and CDR2 FQNNGV. CDR3 size: 15 residues. Trimming removed 2 bases from V and 2 bases from J; junction bases left unmatched: 6. The CDR3 nucleotides are TGTGCCAGCAGCTTAAGACAGGGCGGTCCCTACGAGCAGTACTTC. Its protein product is CASSLRQGGPYEQYF.

The chain recombines TRBV7-2 with TRBJ1-1; D perhaps matches TRBD1 (6 bases). Germline CDR1 is SGHTA and CDR2 is FQGNSA. The CDR3 runs to 14 residues. V was cut by 2 bases and J by 4 bases, with 11 bases left in between. CDR3: CASSLTKGVTEAFF. CDR3 nucleotides: TGTGCCAGCAGCTTAACTAAGGGGGTCACTGAAGCTTTCTTT.

The V and J genes are TRBV2 and TRBJ1-1, with D uncertain. This CDR3 comprises 13 residues. Germline CDR1 reads SNHLY; CDR2 reads FYNNEI. CDR3 bases: TGTGCGATAATGGGCAGGATAAACACTGAAGCTTTCTTT. Amino acids: CAIMGRINTEAFF.

The V call is TRBV5-1, the J call TRBJ1-1, with 7 nucleotides matching TRBD1. Unmatched junction bases numbered 6, after V lost 4 bases and J lost 0 bases. The CDR3 contains 15 residues. Germline assignment: CDR1 SGHRS and CDR2 YFSETQ. CDR3 bases: TGCGCCAGCAGCCGCCAGGGGGACCTGAACACTGAAGCTTTCTTT. Protein sequence: CASSRQGDLNTEAFF.